This TCR beta chain was obtained from a study of blood T cell repertoires in COVID-19. Study information: Nucleic acid was either cDNA or gDNA, and it came from T cells, B-cell-depleted T cells, or PBMCs.

V dropped 2 bases and J dropped 5; count of bases not matched to a gene: 6. Per germline, CDR1 GTSNPN and CDR2 SVGIG (reference sequence). This CDR3 comprises 15 residues. Only in-frame clones appear in the TCRdb table, and some are missing; sequencing was by immunoSEQ multiplex PCR. In the table there are 250,000 to 300,000 clones, roughly 87% of which are singletons. The chain couples TRBV30 to TRBJ2-3; 11 positions match TRBD2. The TCR originated in a woman aged 50 to 65 who had recovered from COVID-19. The sequenced material came from peripheral blood. CDR3 DNA: TGTGCCTGGAGTTTAGCGGGGGGGCCGGGAGATACGCAGTATTTT. As protein: CAWSLAGGPGDTQYF.